These 3 T cell receptor beta chains were all obtained from the same sample, sequenced in a study of Ad26.COV2.S vaccination and SARS-CoV-2 variants. Assay used: immunoSEQ multiplex PCR; TCRdb lists only in-frame clones, some missing. The sample lists some 290,000 clones, about 86% occurring once. Treatment reported: roughly 19 received Ad26.COV2.S at low or high dose, single or two shots; several received placebo; per-sample allocation not given. Sampling was performed 63 days after the first vaccine or placebo injection. The input for sequencing was peripheral blood, taken in a trial of Ad26.COV2.S vaccine versus placebo. Receptors originate from a person between 18 and 65 years old who received the Ad26.COV2.S COVID-19 vaccine or a placebo.

V gene TRBV11-2 combines with J gene TRBJ1-1; unclear D gene. The CDR3 is 14 residues long. Trimming cost V 5 bases and J 4 bases, with 14 bases left between them. Germline loops: CDR1 SGHAT, CDR2 FQNNGV. The CDR3 sequence: CASSPAGRTTEAFF. CDR3 DNA sequence: TGTGCCAGCAGCCCAGCGGGGAGAACCACTGAAGCTTTCTTT.

The chain employs TRBV24-1 and TRBJ1-5; D is possibly TRBD1 (5 bases). In germline, CDR1 is KGHDR, CDR2 SFDVKD. This CDR3 is built from 23 residues. Trimming stripped 1 base from V and 0 bases from J, with 30 bases between. The chain's CDR3 is CATSDFMTYEGQILLTSNQPQHF. The CDR3 nucleotides read TGTGCCACCAGTGATTTCATGACTTATGAGGGGCAGATCCTCCTGACTAGCAATCAGCCCCAGCATTTT.

The chain has TRBV18 and TRBJ1-5; TRBD1 is a possible D gene (5 bases). Germline values: CDR1 KGHSH, CDR2 LQKENI. CDR3 size: 15 residues. Trimming left V 3 bases short and J 5 bases short, with 14 bases between. The CDR3 spells CASSPTPTGYQPQHF. Written as DNA, the CDR3 is TGTGCCAGCTCACCCACTCCCACAGGCTATCAGCCCCAGCATTTT.